The 11 T cell receptor beta chains below were found in one sample sequenced in a study of blood T cell repertoires in COVID-19. Here immunoSEQ multiplex PCR was the method, and the copy in TCRdb shows in-frame clones only, minus some. The sample holds 93,000 or so clones; around four fifths are singletons and the top ten take 12%. The sample consisted of peripheral blood. The receptors originated from a human donor in a cohort sampled during active COVID-19.

V usage is TRBV5-1 and J usage is TRBJ2-2; possibly TRBD1 for D (5 bases). The CDR3 has 15 amino acids. V lost 4 bases to trimming and J lost 2 bases, with 12 bases between them. Germline CDR1 SGHRS, CDR2 YFSETQ. The CDR3 reads CASSNQGLNTGELFF. For the CDR3, the DNA is TGCGCCAGCAGCAATCAGGGCCTCAACACCGGGGAGCTGTTTTTT.

The V gene is TRBV11-2, the J gene TRBJ1-2; weak D call: TRBD1 (6 bases). The length of the CDR3 is 15 residues. Trimming took off 3 bases at V and 7 bases at J, with 18 bases between the two ends. Germline-derived CDR1 and CDR2 are SGHAT and FQNNGV. CDR3 nucleotides: TGTGCCAGCAGCTTCCAACTACAGGGATCGGGTGGCTACACCTTC. Amino acids: CASSFQLQGSGGYTF.

As to this clone: A read error may explain this, as a much larger clone is one base away. The chain employs TRBV7-9 and TRBJ1-5, with TRBD1 identical over 8 bases. This CDR3 has 14 residues. The germline V gene has CDR1 SEHNR and CDR2 FQNEAQ (reference sequence). In nucleotides, the CDR3 is TGTGCCAACAGCTCCGGACAGGGAGATCAGCCCCAGCATTTT. Translation: CANSSGQGDQPQHF.

The chain combines TRBV2 with TRBJ2-1; tentative D call: TRBD1 (5 bases). The CDR3 is made up of 16 amino acids. V lost 7 bases and J 4 bases, leaving 20 bases between the germline ends. The germline V gene encodes CDR1 SNHLY and CDR2 FYNNEI. The CDR3: CASTQPLGYRYNEQFF. CDR3 in DNA: TGTGCCAGCACCCAACCCTTGGGGTACAGGTACAATGAGCAGTTCTTC.

A note on this clone: Germline and junction disagree at one end, which may indicate a read error. This chain links TRBV7-7 with TRBJ2-1, with D possibly matching TRBD2 (5 bases). The CDR3 extends over 13 amino acids. Germline-derived CDR1 and CDR2 are SSHAT and FNYEAQ (reference sequence). CDR3: CASSPPGWVEQFF. Here the CDR3 DNA reads TGTGCTAGCAGCCCCCCGGGGTGGGTTGAGCAGTTCTTC.

The rearrangement uses TRBV5-1 and TRBJ2-2, with D perhaps matching TRBD2 (7 bases). V was trimmed by 0 bases and J by 7 bases, leaving 16 bases between them. Germline CDR1 reads SGHRS; CDR2 reads YFSETQ. The CDR3 extends over 16 amino acids. Here the CDR3 DNA reads TGCGCCAGCAGCTTGGCTTTTTCGGGGGGCAACGGGGAGCTGTTTTTT. It specifies CASSLAFSGGNGELFF.

The chain combines TRBV5-8 with TRBJ1-2; 8 nucleotides line up with TRBD1. The CDR3 has 13 amino acids. Per germline, CDR1 SGHTS and CDR2 YDEGEE. J gave up 4 bases and V 6 bases, and 5 bases lay outside the gene matches. Written as DNA, the CDR3 is TGTGCCAGCACCCCACAGGGGGGCTATGGCTACACCTTC. Translated: CASTPQGGYGYTF.

The chain uses TRBV9 and TRBJ2-7, with TRBD1 as a possible D gene (5 bases). V lost 0 bases and J 2 bases, leaving 12 bases between the germline ends. The CDR3 has 15 residues. Germline-derived CDR1 and CDR2 are SGDLS and YYNGEE. CDR3 nucleotide sequence: TGTGCCAGCAGCGTAGGGGGAAGGGGAACCTACGAGCAGTACTTC. Amino acid sequence: CASSVGGRGTYEQYF.

The chain combines TRBV24-1 with TRBJ1-2, with D tentatively TRBD1 (6 bases). The CDR3 is 13 amino acids. Germline V gene sequence: CDR1 KGHDR, CDR2 SFDVKD. Trimming pared 4 bases from V and 8 bases from J, leaving 13 bases between. The CDR3 protein is CATSDHAGVGYTF. CDR3 in DNA: TGTGCCACCAGTGACCACGCAGGGGTGGGCTACACCTTC.

The rearrangement uses TRBV29-1 and TRBJ1-1; a possible D gene is TRBD1 (6 bases). V was clipped by 5 bases and J by 1 base, with 17 bases between them. Germline lookup yields CDR1 SQVTM and CDR2 ANQGSEA. CDR3 length: 15 residues. The CDR3 here is CSVQKSGVWNTEAFF. In DNA, the CDR3 is TGCAGCGTTCAAAAATCAGGGGTTTGGAACACTGAAGCTTTCTTT.

The chain carries TRBV12-3 or TRBV12-4 and TRBJ2-7; D gene ambiguous. Trimming removed 3 bases from V and 0 bases from J, with 6 bases in between. The CDR3 is 13 residues long. In DNA, the CDR3 is TGTGCCAGCAGTTTGTCTAGCTCCTACGAGCAGTACTTC. This codes for CASSLSSSYEQYF.